This T cell receptor (beta chain) was recovered during a study of STAT3 mutations in large granular lymphocyte leukemia. Study-wide findings and caveats: At least one immunodominant TCR beta clonotype appeared in every T-cell large granular lymphocyte leukemia patient. No sample exists from the first appearance of each clone.

Clones were sequenced by immunoSEQ multiplex PCR, and TCRdb holds only the in-frame ones, with some missing. The sample includes 40,000 to 50,000 clones, around 80% of them seen just once. The CDR3 totals 16 residues. V lost 4 bases and J lost 4; bases outside the gene matches: 4. Germline loops: CDR1 LGHNA, CDR2 YNFKEQ. Points on this clone: The antigen is not known.

The sequence was obtained from a human donor with T large granular lymphocyte leukemia. Some clones in this sample may be carry-over from other donors' samples. V and J are TRBV4-2 and TRBJ2-3; TRBD2 matches at 14 bases. Material for sequencing was PBMCs. CDR3 in amino acids: CASSLTSGGAADTQYF. In DNA form, the CDR3 reads TGTGCCAGCAGCCTGACTAGCGGGGGGGCCGCAGATACGCAGTATTTT.